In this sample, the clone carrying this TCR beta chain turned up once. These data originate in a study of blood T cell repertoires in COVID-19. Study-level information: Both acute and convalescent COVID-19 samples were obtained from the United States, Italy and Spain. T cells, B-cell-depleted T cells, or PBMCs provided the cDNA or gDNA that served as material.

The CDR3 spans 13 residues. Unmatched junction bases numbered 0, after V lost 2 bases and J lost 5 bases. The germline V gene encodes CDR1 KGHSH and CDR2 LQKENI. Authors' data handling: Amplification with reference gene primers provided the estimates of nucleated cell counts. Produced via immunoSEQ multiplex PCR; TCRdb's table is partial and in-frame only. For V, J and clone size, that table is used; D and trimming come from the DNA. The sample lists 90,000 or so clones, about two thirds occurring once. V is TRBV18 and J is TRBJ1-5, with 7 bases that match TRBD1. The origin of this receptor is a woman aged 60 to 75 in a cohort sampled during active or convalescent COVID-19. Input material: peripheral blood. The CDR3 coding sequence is TGTGCCAGCTCACCAGGACAGGATCAGCCCCAGCATTTT. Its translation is CASSPGQDQPQHF. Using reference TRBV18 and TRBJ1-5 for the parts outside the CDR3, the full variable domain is NAGVMQNPRHLVRRRGQEARLRCSPMKGHSHVYWYRQLPEEGLKFMVYLQKENIIDESGMPKERFSAEFPKEGPSILRIQQVVRGDSAAYFCASSPGQDQPQHFGDGTRLSIL.